This TCR beta chain appears in the sequencing data of a study of T cells expressing NK-cell markers. Looking at the study overall: Researchers got TCR beta repertoires out of sorted CD3+CD56+NKG2C+, CD3+CD56+NKG2C- and CD3+CD56-NKG2C+ T cells.

The CDR3 length is 15 residues. Germline CDR1 is DFQATT and CDR2 is SNEGSKA (reference sequence). Regarding this clonotype: No antigen is known for it.

General study findings and limits: The CD3+CD56-NKG2C+ fraction of a handful of donors was likewise dominated by these clonotypes.

As the method of synthesis, 5'RACE template switching with UMIs yielded TCR beta cDNA. Using the 5' RACE reads, TCRdb records one entry per CDR3 protein without DNA. Its table lists roughly 280,000 distinct CDR3 sequences. This chain uses TRBV20-1 with TRBJ2-7; TCRdb's D gene call, TRBD2, goes unchecked for lack of DNA. Material for sequencing was blood T cells: a sorted CD56 or NKG2C T cell subset, CD4+ or CD8+ T cells, or bulk PBMC T cells (not recorded which). This TCR derives from a man aged 18 to 29 in good health. The CDR3 here is CSARDGGGLSGEQYF.